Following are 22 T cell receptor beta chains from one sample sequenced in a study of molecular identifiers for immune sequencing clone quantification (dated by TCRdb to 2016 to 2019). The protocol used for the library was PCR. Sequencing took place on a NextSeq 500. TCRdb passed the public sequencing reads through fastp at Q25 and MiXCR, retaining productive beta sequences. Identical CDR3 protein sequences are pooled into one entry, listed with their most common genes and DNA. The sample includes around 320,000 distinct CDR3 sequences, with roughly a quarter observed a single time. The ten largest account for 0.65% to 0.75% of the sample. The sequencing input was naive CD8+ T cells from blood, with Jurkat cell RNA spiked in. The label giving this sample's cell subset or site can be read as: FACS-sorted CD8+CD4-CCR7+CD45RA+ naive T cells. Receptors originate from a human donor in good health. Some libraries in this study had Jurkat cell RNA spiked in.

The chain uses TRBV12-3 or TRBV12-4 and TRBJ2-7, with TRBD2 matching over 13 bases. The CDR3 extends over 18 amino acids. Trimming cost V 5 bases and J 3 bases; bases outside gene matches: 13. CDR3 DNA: TGTGCCAGCAGTCCGGCGGGACTAGCGGGATCCGCGAACTACGAGCAGTACTTC. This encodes CASSPAGLAGSANYEQYF.

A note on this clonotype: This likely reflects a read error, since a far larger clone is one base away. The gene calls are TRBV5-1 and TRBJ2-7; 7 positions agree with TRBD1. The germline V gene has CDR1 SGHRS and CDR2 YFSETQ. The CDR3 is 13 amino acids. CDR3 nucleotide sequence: TGCGCCAGCAGCCTGGGGACAGCCTACGGGCAGTACTTC. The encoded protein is CASSLGTAYGQYF. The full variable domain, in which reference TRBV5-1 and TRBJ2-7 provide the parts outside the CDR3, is KAGVTQTPRYLIKTRGQQVTLSCSPISGHRSVSWYQQTPGQGLQFLFEYFSETQRNKGNFPGRFSGRQFSNSRSEMNVSTLELGDSALYLCASSLGTAYGQYFGPGTRLTVT.

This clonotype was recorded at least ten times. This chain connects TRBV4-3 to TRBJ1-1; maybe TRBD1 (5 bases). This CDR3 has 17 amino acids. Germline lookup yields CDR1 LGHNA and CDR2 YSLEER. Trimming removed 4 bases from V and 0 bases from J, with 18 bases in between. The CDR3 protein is CASSPRRDRTLNTEAFF. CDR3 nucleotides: TGCGCCAGCAGCCCAAGAAGGGACCGAACTTTGAACACTGAAGCTTTCTTT.

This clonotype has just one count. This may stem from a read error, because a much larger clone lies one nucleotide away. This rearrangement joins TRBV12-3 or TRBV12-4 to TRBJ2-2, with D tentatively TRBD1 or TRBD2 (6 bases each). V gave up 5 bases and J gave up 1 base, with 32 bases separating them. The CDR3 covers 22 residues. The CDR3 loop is CASSLSHPPGGMDSMNTGELFF. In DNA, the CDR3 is TGTGCCAGCAGTCTTAGTCATCCTCCTGGAGGGATGGACAGCATGAACACCGGGGAGCTGTTTTTT.

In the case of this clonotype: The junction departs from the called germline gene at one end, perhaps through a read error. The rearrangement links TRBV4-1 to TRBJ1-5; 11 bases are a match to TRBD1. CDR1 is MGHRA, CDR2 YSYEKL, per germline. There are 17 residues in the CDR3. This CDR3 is CASSQGTGGDLYQPQQF. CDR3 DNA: TGCGCCAGCAGCCAAGGGACAGGGGGCGATTTGTATCAGCCCCAGCAATTT.

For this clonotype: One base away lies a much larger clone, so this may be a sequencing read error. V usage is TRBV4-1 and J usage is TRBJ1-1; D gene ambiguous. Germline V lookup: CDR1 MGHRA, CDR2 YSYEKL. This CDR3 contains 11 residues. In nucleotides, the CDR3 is TGCGCCGGCAGTTCAGCTAGTGAAGCTTTCTTT. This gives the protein CAGSSASEAFF.

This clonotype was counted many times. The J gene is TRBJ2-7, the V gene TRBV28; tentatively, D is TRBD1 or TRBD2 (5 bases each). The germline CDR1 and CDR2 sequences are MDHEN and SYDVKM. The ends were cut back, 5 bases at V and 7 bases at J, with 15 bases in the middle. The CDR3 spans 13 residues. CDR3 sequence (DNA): TGTGCCAGCAGTCTCGGGGCCCTCGGAGAGCAGTACTTC. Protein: CASSLGALGEQYF.

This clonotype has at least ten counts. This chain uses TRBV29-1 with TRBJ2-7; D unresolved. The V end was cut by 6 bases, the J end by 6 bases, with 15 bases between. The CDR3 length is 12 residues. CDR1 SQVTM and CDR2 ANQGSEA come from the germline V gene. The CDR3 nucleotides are TGCAGCGTCCTAGGGCCGCTCGGCGAGCAGTACTTC. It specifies CSVLGPLGEQYF.

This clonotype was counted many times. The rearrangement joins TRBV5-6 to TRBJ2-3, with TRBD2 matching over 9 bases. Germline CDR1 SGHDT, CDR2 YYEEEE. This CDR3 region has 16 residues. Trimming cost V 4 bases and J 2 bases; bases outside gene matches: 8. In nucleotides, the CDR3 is TGTGCCAGCAGCCCAACCGGACTAGCGAACACAGATACGCAGTATTTT. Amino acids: CASSPTGLANTDTQYF.

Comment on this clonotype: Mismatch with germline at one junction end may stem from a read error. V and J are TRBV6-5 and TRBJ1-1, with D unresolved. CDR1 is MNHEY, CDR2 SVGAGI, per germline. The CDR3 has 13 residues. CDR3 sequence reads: CASNYYANTEAFF. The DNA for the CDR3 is TGTGCCAGCAATTACTATGCGAACACTGAAGCTTTCTTT.

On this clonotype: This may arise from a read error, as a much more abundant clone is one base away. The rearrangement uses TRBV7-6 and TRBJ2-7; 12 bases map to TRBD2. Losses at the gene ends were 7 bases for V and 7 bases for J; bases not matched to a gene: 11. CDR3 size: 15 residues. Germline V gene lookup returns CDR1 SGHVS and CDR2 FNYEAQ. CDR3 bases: TGTGCCAGCAACCTTGCTAGCGGGGGGGCTGGTGAGCAGTACTTC. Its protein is CASNLASGGAGEQYF.

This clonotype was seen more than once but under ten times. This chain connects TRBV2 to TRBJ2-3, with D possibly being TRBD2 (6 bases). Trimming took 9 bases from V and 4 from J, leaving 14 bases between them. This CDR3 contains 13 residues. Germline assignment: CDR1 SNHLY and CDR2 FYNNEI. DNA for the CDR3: TGTGCCAGGAACTCCGGGGAGGCAGATACGCAGTATTTT. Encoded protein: CARNSGEADTQYF.

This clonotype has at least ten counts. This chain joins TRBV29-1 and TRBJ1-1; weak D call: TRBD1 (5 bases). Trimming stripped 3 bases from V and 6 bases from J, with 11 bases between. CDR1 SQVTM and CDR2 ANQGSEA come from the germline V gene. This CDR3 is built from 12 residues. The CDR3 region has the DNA TGCAGCGTTGATTTCGGGGCCCCTGAAGCTTTCTTT. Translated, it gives CSVDFGAPEAFF.

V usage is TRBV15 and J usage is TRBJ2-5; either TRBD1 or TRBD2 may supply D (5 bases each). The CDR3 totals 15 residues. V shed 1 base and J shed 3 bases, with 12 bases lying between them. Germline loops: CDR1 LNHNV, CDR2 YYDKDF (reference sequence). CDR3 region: CATSRAWDVKETQYF. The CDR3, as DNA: TGTGCCACCAGCAGAGCTTGGGACGTAAAAGAGACCCAGTACTTC. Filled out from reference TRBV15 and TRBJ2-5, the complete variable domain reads DAMVIQNPRYQVTQFGKPVTLSCSQTLNHNVMYWYQQKSSQAPKLLFHYYDKDFNNEADTPDNFQSRRPNTSFCFLDIRSPGLGDTAMYLCATSRAWDVKETQYFGPGTRLLVL.

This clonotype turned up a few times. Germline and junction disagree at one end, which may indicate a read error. The CDR3 nucleotides read TGTGCTAGCAGCCACAGGGGACCCACAGATACGCAGTATTTT. Translated, it gives CASSHRGPTDTQYF. This chain connects TRBV7-7 to TRBJ2-3; 7 bases align to TRBD1. Germline V CDR1 and CDR2: SSHAT, FNYEAQ (reference sequence). The CDR3 extends over 14 amino acids.

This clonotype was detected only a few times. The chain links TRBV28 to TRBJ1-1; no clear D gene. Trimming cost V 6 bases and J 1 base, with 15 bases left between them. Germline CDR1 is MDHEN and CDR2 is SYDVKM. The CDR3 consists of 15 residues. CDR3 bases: TGTGCCAGCAGCACGGAAGGGAGAGCGAACACTGAAGCTTTCTTT. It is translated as CASSTEGRANTEAFF.

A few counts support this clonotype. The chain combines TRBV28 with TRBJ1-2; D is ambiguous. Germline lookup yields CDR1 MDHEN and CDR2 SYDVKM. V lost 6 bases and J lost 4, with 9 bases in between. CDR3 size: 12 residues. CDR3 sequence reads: CASRRLTYGYTF. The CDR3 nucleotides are TGTGCCAGCAGACGACTCACCTATGGCTACACCTTC.

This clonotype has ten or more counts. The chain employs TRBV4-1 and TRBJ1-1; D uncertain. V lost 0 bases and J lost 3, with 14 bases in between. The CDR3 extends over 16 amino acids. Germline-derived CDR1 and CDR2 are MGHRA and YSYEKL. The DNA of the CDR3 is TGCGCCAGCAGCCAAGAGTTGACGGCGAGGTACACTGAAGCTTTCTTT. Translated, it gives CASSQELTARYTEAFF.

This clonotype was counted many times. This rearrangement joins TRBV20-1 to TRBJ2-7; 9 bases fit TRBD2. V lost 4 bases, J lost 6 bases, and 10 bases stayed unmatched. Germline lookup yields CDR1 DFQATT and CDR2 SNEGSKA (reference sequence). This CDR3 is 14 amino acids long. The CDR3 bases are TGCAGTGCTAAGGGGGTAGCGGGAGTGGGCGAGCAGTACTTC. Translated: CSAKGVAGVGEQYF.

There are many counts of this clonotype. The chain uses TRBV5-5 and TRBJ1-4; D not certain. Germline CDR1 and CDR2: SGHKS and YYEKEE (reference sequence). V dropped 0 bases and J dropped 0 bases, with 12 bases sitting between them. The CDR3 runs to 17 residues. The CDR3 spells CASSLERVGTTNEKLFF. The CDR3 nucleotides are TGTGCCAGCAGCTTGGAGAGAGTCGGGACAACTAATGAAAAACTGTTTTTT. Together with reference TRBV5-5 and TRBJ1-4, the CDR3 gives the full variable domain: DAGVTQSPTHLIKTRGQQVTLRCSPISGHKSVSWYQQVLGQGPQFIFQYYEKEERGRGNFPDRFSARQFPNYSSELNVNALLLGDSALYLCASSLERVGTTNEKLFFGSGTQLSVL.

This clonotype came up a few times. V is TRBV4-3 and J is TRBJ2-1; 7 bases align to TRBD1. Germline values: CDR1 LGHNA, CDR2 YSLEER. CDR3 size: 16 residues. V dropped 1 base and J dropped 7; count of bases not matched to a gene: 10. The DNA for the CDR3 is TGCGCCAGCAGCCAAGGGTGGAACAGGGGCGGGAATGAGCAGTTCTTC. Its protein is CASSQGWNRGGNEQFF.

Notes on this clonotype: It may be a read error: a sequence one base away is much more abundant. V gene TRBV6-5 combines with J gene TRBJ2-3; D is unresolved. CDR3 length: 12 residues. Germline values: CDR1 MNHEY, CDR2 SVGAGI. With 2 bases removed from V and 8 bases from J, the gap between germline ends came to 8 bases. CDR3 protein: CASSYGVGTQYF. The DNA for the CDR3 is TGTGCCAGCAGTTACGGTGTAGGTACGCAGTATTTT.